This T cell receptor (beta chain) was captured by sequencing in a study of Ad26.COV2.S vaccination and SARS-CoV-2 variants. On the study more broadly: Ad26.COV2.S shots went into the muscle once or twice, 56 days apart.

Study observations and caveats: Quantification of TCR breadth and depth may have yielded underestimates of total T cell responses. Vaccine and placebo recipients had similar non-spike TCR breadth.

Treatment meaning: some 19 received Ad26.COV2.S at low or high dose, single or two shots; 5 received placebo; per-sample allocation not given. Sample collection was performed on day 63 after the first vaccine or placebo injection. In Boston, an adult donor aged 18-55 years took part. With respect to this clone: The antigen is not known.

Generated by immunoSEQ multiplex PCR, the TCRdb table keeps only in-frame clones and is missing some. In the table there are 350,000 to 500,000 clones, 90% of which are singletons. The sequence came from a person aged 18-65 years who received the Ad26.COV2.S COVID-19 vaccine or a placebo. The sample was peripheral blood, taken in a trial of Ad26.COV2.S vaccine versus placebo.

CDR3 residues: CASSQGLAGKETQYF. CDR3 bases: TGCGCCAGCAGCCAAGGACTAGCGGGAAAGGAGACCCAGTACTTC. J is TRBJ2-5 and V is TRBV4-3; 11 bases are shared with TRBD2. With 1 base clipped from V and 5 bases from J, the junction kept 3 bases outside the gene matches. This CDR3 is 15 amino acids long. Germline CDR1 and CDR2: LGHNA and YSLEER.